These T cell receptor beta chains were read from a single sample in a study of cytomegalovirus exposure and HLA in healthy donors. Data came from immunoSEQ multiplex PCR; TCRdb stores just in-frame clones and leaves some out. This table has 200,000 to 250,000 clones, more than 60% appearing once. Material for sequencing was PBMCs. These receptors were taken from a woman aged 25 to 39 in good health and CMV-seronegative. Both conserved end residues are part of each CDR3. A D gene is named only where the DNA matches it firmly.

v_gene: TRBV7-9
j_gene: TRBJ1-2
len: 15
d_gene: -
CDR3nt: TGTGCCAGCAGCTTTGAACAGGCCACTAACTATGGCTACACCTTC
CDR3aa: CASSFEQATNYGYTF

v_gene: TRBV7-9
j_gene: TRBJ1-2
len: 15
d_gene: TRBD1
CDR3nt: TGTGCCAGCAGCACTCTTGCAGGGGGAGACTATGGCTACACCTTC
CDR3aa: CASSTLAGGDYGYTF

v_gene: TRBV6-1
j_gene: TRBJ2-1
len: 11
d_gene: -
CDR3nt: TGTGCCAGCAGGCCGTCTAGTGAGCAGTTCTTC
CDR3aa: CASRPSSEQFF

v_gene: TRBV30
j_gene: TRBJ2-7
len: 12
d_gene: -
CDR3nt: TGTGCCTGGAGTGTAATAGACTACGAGCAGTACTTC
CDR3aa: CAWSVIDYEQYF

v_gene: TRBV30
j_gene: TRBJ1-4
len: 14
d_gene: TRBD1
CDR3nt: TGTGCCTCCACCGCCGGGACAGTCTATGAAAAACTGTTTTTT
CDR3aa: CASTAGTVYEKLFF

v_gene: TRBV2
j_gene: TRBJ1-6
len: 14
d_gene: -
CDR3nt: TGTGCCAGCAGCCTCCAGGGAACCAATTCACCCCTCCACTTT
CDR3aa: CASSLQGTNSPLHF

v_gene: TRBV2
j_gene: TRBJ2-2
len: 15
d_gene: TRBD1
CDR3nt: TGTGCCAGCAGATCCGGGACAGGGAACACCGGGGAGCTGTTTTTT
CDR3aa: CASRSGTGNTGELFF

v_gene: TRBV6-5
j_gene: TRBJ1-2
len: 13
d_gene: TRBD1
CDR3nt: TGTGCCAGCACCCCGGGACAGGGGGGTGGCTACACCTTC
CDR3aa: CASTPGQGGGYTF

v_gene: TRBV5-1
j_gene: TRBJ2-3
len: 18
d_gene: TRBD2
CDR3nt: TGCGCCAGCAGCCCGTTTCTAGCGGGGGCCTCTAGCACAGATACGCAGTATTTT
CDR3aa: CASSPFLAGASSTDTQYF

v_gene: TRBV29-1
j_gene: TRBJ2-2
len: 15
d_gene: TRBD1
CDR3nt: TGCAGCGTCCGGGACAGGGGGCGGGGAATCGGGGAGCTGTTTTTT
CDR3aa: CSVRDRGRGIGELFF

v_gene: TRBV6-6
j_gene: TRBJ2-7
len: 14
d_gene: TRBD1
CDR3nt: TGTGCCAGCAGCGGACAGGGAGGATGGGACGAGCAGTACTTC
CDR3aa: CASSGQGGWDEQYF